This T cell receptor (beta chain) was identified during a study of cytotoxic CD8 clonotypes in ibrutinib-treated CLL (dated by TCRdb to the early 2020s). About the full investigation: In this cohort, around 14 patients were treatment-naive and roughly ten were relapsed/refractory, while roughly 18 had unmutated IGHV. Partial responses were observed in about 25 patients and complete responses in 2; after a median follow-up of 68 months, remission was maintained in approximately 14 patients and progression was observed in approximately 12. Response samples were taken after a median of roughly 12 months on treatment, ranging from roughly 6 to 36 months. Samples averaged roughly 280,000 productive templates and about 94,000 productive rearrangements. Longitudinal samples were obtainable from 26 of the 86 participants in the trial. Cryopreserved peripheral blood mononuclear cells were collected before treatment, at response, and at either disease progression or sustained remission. Every remission and progressive disease sample was obtained while ibrutinib was still being received by the patients. Study-wide conclusions, independent of this receptor: Sampling times were not matched between sustained-remission and progressing patients, and lymph node repertoires were not studied. At baseline, clonality was higher than in age-matched healthy donors and showed a strong correlation with circulating CD8+ T-cell counts. Public clonotypes were rare and either shrank or stayed stable during treatment, and the rise in clonality at ibrutinib response reflected expansion of private clonotypes. At ibrutinib response clonality went up, during sustained remission it held steady, and at progression it dropped back toward baseline.

The CDR3 holds 13 amino acids from the cysteine to the phenylalanine. Solely the CDR3 DNA is kept, with 39 bases framed from the first base. The germline V gene (reference sequence) yields LNHDA for CDR1 and SQIVND for CDR2. V was cut back by 4 bases and J by 4 bases, leaving a gap of 8 bases between them. The time point label, read with the paper, signifies: about twelve months on ibrutinib. For TCR beta library preparation, roughly 2 micrograms of genomic DNA were extracted from the cryopreserved PBMCs. High-throughput TCR beta sequencing was performed on longitudinal blood samples from CLL patients receiving ibrutinib monotherapy. The patients took part in an open-label, single-center phase 2 trial of ibrutinib monotherapy. On a MiSeq, deep resolution sequencing aimed for a depth between 1 in 1 million and 1 in 200,000 T cells, with each clonotype covered 10x on average. TCR beta libraries were generated with the immunoSEQ hsTCRB Kit. In the source study's methods: Data were analyzed with ImmunoSEQ Data Assistant and ImmunoSEQ Analyzer, with V, D and J genes assigned per IMGT definitions. Clonality, which ranges from 0 to 1, was calculated as one minus the normalized Shannon entropy of productive rearrangement frequencies. Only overrepresented clonotypes making up at least 0.05% of the repertoire of each patient were included in the public clonotype analysis. Thirteen age-matched healthy donor repertoires from immuneACCESS served as clonality controls. TCRdb took this table from immuneACCESS and kept in-frame rearrangements with V and J called. Such tables lack part of the clones; where checked against another copy, unresolved V genes explain under half of the gap, and the rest is unexplained. V and J calls and clone size follow that table, whereas D and trimming were derived from the DNA. Recorded for this sample are over 120,000 clones; roughly three quarters of them occurred a single time. The ten largest clones represent about 13% of the sample.

Turning to this clone: Its antigen remains unidentified. No clone much larger than this one lies a single base away; base qualities are absent.

The chain joins TRBV19 to TRBJ1-3; the D gene cannot be named for sure. This TCR was sampled from a human donor with chronic lymphocytic leukemia. The sequencing used PBMCs, collected after 12 months of ibrutinib treatment. In nucleotides, the sequence is TGTGCCAGTAGTACGGAGAGGGGAAACACCATATATTTT. Translated, it reads CASSTERGNTIYF.